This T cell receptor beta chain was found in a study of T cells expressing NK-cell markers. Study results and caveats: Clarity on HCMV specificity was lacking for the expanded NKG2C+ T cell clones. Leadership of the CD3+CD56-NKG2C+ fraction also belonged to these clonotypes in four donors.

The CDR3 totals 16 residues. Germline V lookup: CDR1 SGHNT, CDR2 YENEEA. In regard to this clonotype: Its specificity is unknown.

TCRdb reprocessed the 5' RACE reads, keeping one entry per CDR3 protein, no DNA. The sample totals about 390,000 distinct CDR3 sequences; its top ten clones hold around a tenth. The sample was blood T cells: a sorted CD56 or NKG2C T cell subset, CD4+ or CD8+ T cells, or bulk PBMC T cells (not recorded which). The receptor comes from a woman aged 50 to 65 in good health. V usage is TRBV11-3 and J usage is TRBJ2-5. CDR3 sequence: CASSLVISGRQETQYF. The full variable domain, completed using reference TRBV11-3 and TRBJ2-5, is EAGVVQSPRYKIIEKKQPVAFWCNPISGHNTLYWYLQNLGQGPELLIRYENEEAVDDSQLPKDRFSAERLKGVDSTLKIQPAELGDSAVYLCASSLVISGRQETQYFGPGTRLLVL.